A selection of T cell receptor beta chains follows, all from one sample in a study of blood T cell repertoires in COVID-19. Libraries were prepared by immunoSEQ multiplex PCR; TCRdb keeps only in-frame clonotypes and omits some of them. The sample yields approximately 76,000 clones, approximately 89% seen once. The sequenced material came from peripheral blood. All receptors derive from a woman aged 60-70 years with acute or convalescent COVID-19. CDR3s include the opening cysteine and the closing phenylalanine or tryptophan. The D gene is left open where the match is weak. Size values are once, few and many counts, or a class for expanded clones, and some rows have none.

D gene,CDR3 length,clone size,J gene,V gene,CDR3 protein,CDR3 DNA
TRBD1,16,-,TRBJ2-3,TRBV28,CASGTLTGVGGDTQYF,TGTGCCAGCGGGACATTGACAGGGGTCGGGGGAGATACGCAGTATTTT
-,13,-,TRBJ2-5,TRBV19,CASSGRDKETQYF,TGTGCCAGTAGTGGCCGGGACAAGGAGACCCAGTACTTC
-,12,-,TRBJ2-7,TRBV6-6,CASSRDFYEQYF,TGTGCCAGCAGCCGGGACTTTTACGAGCAGTACTTC
-,14,few,TRBJ1-1,TRBV7-2,CASSLAAGWTEAFF,TGTGCCAGCAGCTTAGCAGCAGGGTGGACTGAAGCTTTCTTT
TRBD2,13,-,TRBJ2-3,TRBV30,CAWSSSGTDTQYF,TGTGCCTGGAGTTCTAGCGGGACAGATACGCAGTATTTT
-,19,-,TRBJ2-6,TRBV28,CASSSPGHSRSSGANVLTF,TGTGCCAGCAGTTCGCCGGGACATTCCCGAAGCTCTGGGGCCAACGTCCTGACTTTC
TRBD2,17,-,TRBJ2-3,TRBV7-3,CASSSNPGLAGADTQYF,TGTGCCAGCAGCTCGAACCCGGGACTAGCGGGGGCAGATACGCAGTATTTT
-,11,-,TRBJ1-2,TRBV19,CASSRTDGYTF,TGTGCCAGTAGTAGGACTGATGGCTACACCTTC
-,16,-,TRBJ2-6,TRBV5-1,CASSLVLNSGANVLTF,TGCGCCAGCAGCCTCGTTTTAAACTCTGGGGCCAACGTCCTGACTTTC
TRBD1,15,-,TRBJ2-3,TRBV6-5,CASSYLGTGGDTQYF,TGTGCCAGCAGTTACTTGGGGACAGGGGGAGATACGCAGTATTTT
-,14,-,TRBJ2-4,TRBV29-1,CSVELAFGKNIQYF,TGCAGCGTTGAATTAGCGTTCGGCAAAAACATTCAGTACTTC
-,13,-,TRBJ1-1,TRBV9,CASSASLGPEAFF,TGTGCCAGCAGCGCCTCGTTGGGGCCTGAAGCTTTCTTT
TRBD2,15,once,TRBJ2-5,TRBV10-1,CASTPGGGYQETQYF,TGCGCCAGCACACCTGGCGGGGGGTACCAAGAGACCCAGTACTTC
-,14,-,TRBJ1-4,TRBV19,CASTEAATNEKLFF,TGTGCCAGTACGGAGGCAGCAACTAATGAAAAACTGTTTTTT
TRBD1,14,-,TRBJ2-7,TRBV6-5,CASGVRQGHREQYF,TGTGCCAGTGGGGTGAGACAGGGCCATCGGGAGCAGTACTTC
TRBD1,18,-,TRBJ1-5,TRBV19,CASSVNQGAKYSNQPQHF,TGTGCCAGTAGTGTAAACCAGGGGGCAAAATATAGCAATCAGCCCCAGCATTTT
TRBD2,18,-,TRBJ2-5,TRBV2,CASSETPPSSGGEETQYF,TGTGCCAGCAGTGAAACCCCCCCCTCTAGCGGGGGGGAGGAGACCCAGTACTTC
TRBD2,18,-,TRBJ2-1,TRBV7-3,CASSLIPKLAGGSGEQFF,TGTGCCAGCAGCTTAATCCCGAAACTAGCGGGGGGGTCCGGCGAGCAGTTCTTC
-,13,once,TRBJ1-1,TRBV12-3/TRBV12-4,CASSPLVNTEAFF,TGTGCCAGCAGTCCTCTAGTGAACACTGAAGCTTTCTTT
TRBD2,16,-,TRBJ2-3,TRBV4-1,CASSQLSRLATDTQYF,TGCGCCAGCAGCCAACTCTCTAGACTAGCCACAGATACGCAGTATTTT
TRBD1,16,-,TRBJ1-5,TRBV19,CASSIQNRGRNQPQHF,TGTGCCAGTAGTATTCAGAACAGGGGCCGAAATCAGCCCCAGCATTTT
-,15,-,TRBJ1-1,TRBV5-3,CARSSKDGSRSEAFF,TGTGCCAGAAGCTCCAAGGACGGGAGTCGTTCTGAAGCTTTCTTT
-,11,-,TRBJ1-1,TRBV19,CASSTSTEAFF,TGTGCCAGTAGTACATCAACTGAAGCTTTCTTT
TRBD2,15,-,TRBJ2-5,TRBV7-2,CASSLIAGGQETQYF,TGTGCCAGCAGCTTAATAGCGGGGGGGCAAGAGACCCAGTACTTC
-,12,-,TRBJ2-7,TRBV20-1,CSASSSSHEQYF,TGCAGTGCTAGTTCTAGCAGCCACGAGCAGTACTTC
TRBD1,13,-,TRBJ2-5,TRBV15,CATSMTGRETQYF,TGTGCCACCAGCATGACAGGGAGAGAGACCCAGTACTTC
-,13,-,TRBJ1-2,TRBV19,CASSIDQEYGYTF,TGTGCCAGTAGTATAGATCAAGAGTATGGCTACACCTTC
-,16,-,TRBJ1-4,TRBV2,CASSGREGATNEKLFF,TGTGCCAGCAGCGGCAGGGAAGGTGCGACTAATGAAAAACTGTTTTTT
-,14,-,TRBJ1-5,TRBV28,CASSLEGEDQPQHF,TGTGCCAGCAGTTTGGAGGGCGAGGATCAGCCCCAGCATTTT
TRBD2,16,-,TRBJ2-3,TRBV28,CASSPIRGGFTDTQYF,TGTGCCAGCAGTCCTATCCGGGGGGGATTCACAGATACGCAGTATTTT
TRBD2,15,once,TRBJ2-3,TRBV19,CASRGEGYSTDTQYF,TGTGCCAGTAGGGGGGAGGGGTACAGCACAGATACGCAGTATTTT
TRBD1,16,-,TRBJ1-6,TRBV19,CASSPPGTEANSPLHF,TGTGCCAGTAGCCCCCCCGGGACAGAGGCTAATTCACCCCTCCACTTT
-,17,-,TRBJ2-1,TRBV4-1,CASSQGSNGVLRNEQFF,TGCGCCAGCAGCCAAGGCTCCAACGGGGTCTTACGCAATGAGCAGTTCTTC
TRBD2,14,-,TRBJ2-7,TRBV19,CASRAGLAFGEQYF,TGTGCCAGTAGAGCGGGACTAGCATTTGGCGAGCAGTACTTC
TRBD2,13,-,TRBJ2-1,TRBV7-2,CASSQSLAGEQFF,TGTGCCAGCAGCCAAAGTCTAGCGGGTGAGCAGTTCTTC
TRBD1,15,-,TRBJ2-3,TRBV5-1,CASMVTGGMTDTQYF,TGCGCCAGCATGGTTACAGGGGGGATGACAGATACGCAGTATTTT
TRBD1,17,once,TRBJ2-2,TRBV11-3,CASSLDRGTGATGELFF,TGTGCCAGCAGCTTAGATCGAGGGACAGGGGCCACCGGGGAGCTGTTTTTT
-,15,-,TRBJ2-1,TRBV2,CASTENGIALNEQFF,TGTGCCAGCACGGAGAACGGGATCGCCCTGAATGAGCAGTTCTTC
-,16,-,TRBJ1-3,TRBV25-1,CASSEYGVWSGNTIYF,TGTGCCAGCAGTGAATACGGGGTTTGGTCTGGAAACACCATATATTTT
-,13,-,TRBJ2-3,TRBV30,CAWSVRTSDTQYF,TGTGCCTGGAGTGTACGGACATCAGATACGCAGTATTTT
-,14,once,TRBJ2-2,TRBV30,CAWSPGGNTGELFF,TGTGCCTGGAGTCCCGGCGGGAACACCGGGGAGCTGTTTTTT
-,13,once,TRBJ2-7,TRBV7-8,CATNPGTGYEQYF,TGTGCCACCAATCCCGGGACTGGCTACGAGCAGTACTTC
TRBD2,16,-,TRBJ2-3,TRBV3-1/TRBV3-2,CASSQGPAGGTDTQYF,TGTGCCAGCAGCCAAGGTCCAGCGGGGGGGACAGATACGCAGTATTTT
TRBD2,16,-,TRBJ2-5,TRBV4-1,CASSQDDSGGQETQYF,TGCGCCAGCAGCCAAGATGATAGCGGGGGACAAGAGACCCAGTACTTC
TRBD1,15,-,TRBJ1-2,TRBV18,CASSFSRQGVRGYTF,TGTGCCAGCTCATTTTCCCGACAGGGAGTACGTGGCTACACCTTC
TRBD1,16,-,TRBJ1-6,TRBV2,CASSPNTDRPNSPLHF,TGTGCCAGCAGTCCAAACACGGACAGGCCGAATTCACCCCTCCACTTT
TRBD2,15,-,TRBJ2-5,TRBV11-1,CASSPKRLAGETQYF,TGTGCCAGCAGCCCTAAGCGGCTAGCGGGAGAGACCCAGTACTTC
-,12,-,TRBJ2-5,TRBV2,CASRPTRETQYF,TGTGCCAGCAGGCCGACTAGGGAGACCCAGTACTTC
-,11,-,TRBJ1-2,TRBV6-1,CASSEINGYTF,TGTGCCAGCAGTGAAATAAATGGCTACACCTTC
TRBD2,16,-,TRBJ2-7,TRBV5-4,CASSLGLAGISYEQYF,TGTGCCAGCAGCTTGGGACTAGCGGGGATCTCCTACGAGCAGTACTTC
TRBD1,14,once,TRBJ1-1,TRBV19,CASSKGQGRTEAFF,TGTGCCAGTAGTAAGGGACAGGGAAGGACTGAAGCTTTCTTT
-,13,-,TRBJ1-1,TRBV25-1,CASSARIHTEAFF,TGTGCCAGCAGTGCTAGGATACACACTGAAGCTTTCTTT
TRBD1,15,-,TRBJ2-7,TRBV2,CASSPSRDRPYEQYF,TGTGCCAGCAGTCCCTCTCGGGACAGACCCTACGAGCAGTACTTC
TRBD1,14,-,TRBJ2-3,TRBV11-3,CASSLGQGADTQYF,TGTGCCAGCAGCTTAGGACAGGGGGCAGATACGCAGTATTTT
TRBD1,16,-,TRBJ2-3,TRBV9,CASSVGTGGALDTQYF,TGTGCCAGCAGCGTAGGGACAGGGGGCGCTTTGGATACGCAGTATTTT
-,13,-,TRBJ1-2,TRBV6-1,CASSESQIYGYTF,TGTGCCAGCAGTGAATCACAGATCTATGGCTACACCTTC